The clone carrying this TCR beta chain was seen many times. Its antigen is not identified. This entry comes from a study of spatial heterogeneity in lung cancer. Study-wide context: In raw reads, more than 9.5 appearances on average were recorded for each unique TCR and UMI combination. General study points: Relative to follow-up, resection was when ubiquitous expanded tumor TCRs appeared more in blood.

Time point of the sample: sample taken at primary tumor resection. Material for sequencing was whole RNA from tumor, nontumor lung or frozen PBMC, left unsorted. The donors comprised about 69 untreated early-stage non-small cell lung cancer patients. Single TCR cDNA molecules each had their own unique molecular identifier. One entry per CDR3 protein results from TCRdb running MiXCR on the 5' RACE reads. The repertoire includes 40,000 or so distinct CDR3 sequences, roughly 5% of them detected once, and 25% to 30% sits in the top ten. Germline-derived CDR1 and CDR2 are LGHNA and YSLEER. Trimming pared 1 base from V and 7 bases from J, leaving 10 bases between. The CDR3 has 13 residues.

This clonotype originated in a female donor with early-stage non-small cell lung cancer. The sequencing here drew on PBMCs, taken at surgery. The chain is built from TRBV4-3 and TRBJ1-1, with D maybe TRBD1 (6 bases). CDR3: CASSQVTGSEAFF. The CDR3 coding sequence is TGCGCCAGCAGCCAAGTAACAGGGAGTGAAGCTTTCTTT.